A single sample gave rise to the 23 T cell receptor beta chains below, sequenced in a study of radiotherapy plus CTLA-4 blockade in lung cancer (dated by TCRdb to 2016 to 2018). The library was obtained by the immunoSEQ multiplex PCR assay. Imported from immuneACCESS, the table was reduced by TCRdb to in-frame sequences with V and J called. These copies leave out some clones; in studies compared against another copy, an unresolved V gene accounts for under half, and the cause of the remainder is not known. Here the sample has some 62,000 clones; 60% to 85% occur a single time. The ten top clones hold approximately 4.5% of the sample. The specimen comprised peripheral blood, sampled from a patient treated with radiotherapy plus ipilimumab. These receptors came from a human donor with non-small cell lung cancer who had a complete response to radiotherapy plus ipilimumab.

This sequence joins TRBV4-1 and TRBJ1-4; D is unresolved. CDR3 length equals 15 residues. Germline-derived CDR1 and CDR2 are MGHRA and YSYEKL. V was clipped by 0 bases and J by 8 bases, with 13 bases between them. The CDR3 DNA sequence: TGCGCCAGCAGCCAAGAGGGAGTTGTCCGGGAAAAACTGTTTTTT. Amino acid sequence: CASSQEGVVREKLFF.

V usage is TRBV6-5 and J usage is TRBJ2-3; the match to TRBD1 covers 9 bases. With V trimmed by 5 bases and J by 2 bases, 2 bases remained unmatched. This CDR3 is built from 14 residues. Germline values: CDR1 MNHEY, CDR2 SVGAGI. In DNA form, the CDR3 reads TGTGCCAGCAGTGGGGACAGGGTCACAGATACGCAGTATTTT. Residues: CASSGDRVTDTQYF.

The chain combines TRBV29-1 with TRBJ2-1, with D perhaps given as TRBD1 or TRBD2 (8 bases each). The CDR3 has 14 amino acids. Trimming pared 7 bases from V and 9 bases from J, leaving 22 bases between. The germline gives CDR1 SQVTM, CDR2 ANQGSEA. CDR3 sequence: CSAQGAGGRGEQFF. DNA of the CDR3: TGCAGCGCCCAGGGGGCGGGAGGACGTGGTGAGCAGTTCTTC.

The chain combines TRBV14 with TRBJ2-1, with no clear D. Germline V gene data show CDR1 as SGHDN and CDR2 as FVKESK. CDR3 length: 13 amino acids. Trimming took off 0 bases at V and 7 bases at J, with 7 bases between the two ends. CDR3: CASSQERVNEQFF. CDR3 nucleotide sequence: TGTGCCAGCAGCCAAGAACGGGTGAATGAGCAGTTCTTC.

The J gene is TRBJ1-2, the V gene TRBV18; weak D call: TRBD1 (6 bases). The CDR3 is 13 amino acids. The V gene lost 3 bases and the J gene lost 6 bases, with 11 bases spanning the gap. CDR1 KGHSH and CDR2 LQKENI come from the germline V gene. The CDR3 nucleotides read TGTGCCAGCTCACCGACGGACAGCGATGGCTACACCTTC. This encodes CASSPTDSDGYTF.

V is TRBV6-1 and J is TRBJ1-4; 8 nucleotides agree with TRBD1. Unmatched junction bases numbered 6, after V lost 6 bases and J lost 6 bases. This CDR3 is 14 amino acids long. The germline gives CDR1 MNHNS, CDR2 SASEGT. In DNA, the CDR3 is TGTGCCAGCAGAAGCAGGGGGCTCGATGAAAAACTGTTTTTT. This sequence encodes CASRSRGLDEKLFF.

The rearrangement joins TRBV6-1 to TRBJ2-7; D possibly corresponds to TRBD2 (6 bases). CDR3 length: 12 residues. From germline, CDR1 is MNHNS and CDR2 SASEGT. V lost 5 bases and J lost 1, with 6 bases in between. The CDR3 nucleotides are TGTGCCAGCAGTCGGGGGTCCTACGAGCAGTACTTC. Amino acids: CASSRGSYEQYF.

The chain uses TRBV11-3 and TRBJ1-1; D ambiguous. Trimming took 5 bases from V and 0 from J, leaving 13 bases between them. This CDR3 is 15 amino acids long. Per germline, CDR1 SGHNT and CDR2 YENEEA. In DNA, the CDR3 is TGTGCCAGCAGCCCAGACGGCAGATTGAACACTGAAGCTTTCTTT. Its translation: CASSPDGRLNTEAFF.

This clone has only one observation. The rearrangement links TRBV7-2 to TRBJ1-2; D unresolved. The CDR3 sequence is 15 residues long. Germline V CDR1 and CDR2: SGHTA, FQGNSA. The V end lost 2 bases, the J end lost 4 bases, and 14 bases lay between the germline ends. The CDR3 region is CASSLSVSGIYGYTF. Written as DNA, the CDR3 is TGTGCCAGCAGCTTATCTGTATCGGGGATCTATGGCTACACCTTC. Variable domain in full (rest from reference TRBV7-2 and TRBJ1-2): GAGVSQSPSNKVTEKGKDVELRCDPISGHTALYWYRQSLGQGLEFLIYFQGNSAPDKSGLPSDRFSAERTGGSVSTLTIQRTQQEDSAVYLCASSLSVSGIYGYTFGSGTRLTVV.

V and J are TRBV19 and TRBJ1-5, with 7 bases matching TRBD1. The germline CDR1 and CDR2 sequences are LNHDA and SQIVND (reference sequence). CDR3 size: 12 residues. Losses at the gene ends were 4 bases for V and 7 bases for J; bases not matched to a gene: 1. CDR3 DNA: TGTGCCAGTAGTAAGACAGGGCAGCCCCAGCATTTT. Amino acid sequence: CASSKTGQPQHF.

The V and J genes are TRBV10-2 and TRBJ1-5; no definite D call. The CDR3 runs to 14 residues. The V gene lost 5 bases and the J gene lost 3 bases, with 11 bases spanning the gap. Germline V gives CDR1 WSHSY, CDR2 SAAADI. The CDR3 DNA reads TGCGCCAGCAGTCGATCAGCTACCAATCAGCCCCAGCATTTT. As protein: CASSRSATNQPQHF.

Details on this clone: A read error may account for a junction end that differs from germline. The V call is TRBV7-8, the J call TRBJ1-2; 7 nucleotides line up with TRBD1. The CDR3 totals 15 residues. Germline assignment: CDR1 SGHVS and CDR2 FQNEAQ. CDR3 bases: TGTGCCAGCAGCCTAGCCGACAGGGACACCTATGGCTACACCTTC. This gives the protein CASSLADRDTYGYTF.

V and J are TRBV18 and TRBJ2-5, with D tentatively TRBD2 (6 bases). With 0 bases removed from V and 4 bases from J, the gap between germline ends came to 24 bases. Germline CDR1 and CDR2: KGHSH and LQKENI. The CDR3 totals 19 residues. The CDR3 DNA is TGTGCCAGCTCACCACCCCTATACGCCGGGAGATTAGACAGAGAGACCCAGTACTTC. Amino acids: CASSPPLYAGRLDRETQYF.

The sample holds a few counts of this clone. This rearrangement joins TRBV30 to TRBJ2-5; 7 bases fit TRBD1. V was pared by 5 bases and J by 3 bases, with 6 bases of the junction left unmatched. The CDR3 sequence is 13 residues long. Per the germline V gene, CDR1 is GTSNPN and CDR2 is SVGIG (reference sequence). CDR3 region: CAWGRQGEETQYF. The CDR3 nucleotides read TGTGCCTGGGGTCGACAGGGCGAAGAGACCCAGTACTTC.

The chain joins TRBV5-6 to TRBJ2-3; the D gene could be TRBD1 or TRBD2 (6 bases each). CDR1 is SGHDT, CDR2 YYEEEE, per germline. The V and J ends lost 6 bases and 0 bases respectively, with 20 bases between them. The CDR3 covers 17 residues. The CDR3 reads CASTVQTGAPSTDTQYF. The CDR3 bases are TGTGCCAGCACCGTACAAACGGGGGCCCCTAGCACAGATACGCAGTATTTT.

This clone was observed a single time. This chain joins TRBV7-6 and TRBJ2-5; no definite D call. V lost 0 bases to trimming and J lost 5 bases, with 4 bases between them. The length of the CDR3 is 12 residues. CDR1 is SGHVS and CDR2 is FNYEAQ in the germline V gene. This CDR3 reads CASSLAWETQYF. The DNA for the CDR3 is TGTGCCAGCAGCTTAGCTTGGGAGACCCAGTACTTC.

The CDR3 nucleotides are TGTGCCAGTAGTACTCAAAGGGGGGGCGTCGGCGAGCAGTACTTC. Its protein is CASSTQRGGVGEQYF. The chain combines TRBV19 with TRBJ2-7, with D perhaps matching TRBD2 (7 bases). The germline V gene encodes CDR1 LNHDA and CDR2 SQIVND (reference sequence). The CDR3 covers 15 residues. The ends were cut back, 4 bases at V and 6 bases at J, with 19 bases in the middle.

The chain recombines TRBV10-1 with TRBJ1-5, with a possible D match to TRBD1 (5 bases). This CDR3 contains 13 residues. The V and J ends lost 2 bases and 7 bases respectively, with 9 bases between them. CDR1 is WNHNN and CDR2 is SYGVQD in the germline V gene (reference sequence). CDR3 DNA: TGCGCCAGCAGTGAGCACGACAGCCAGCCCCAGCATTTT. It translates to CASSEHDSQPQHF.

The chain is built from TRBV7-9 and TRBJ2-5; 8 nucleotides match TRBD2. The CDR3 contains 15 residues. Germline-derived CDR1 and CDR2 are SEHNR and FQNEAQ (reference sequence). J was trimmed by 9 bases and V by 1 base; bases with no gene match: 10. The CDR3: CASSLGREAPMAQYF. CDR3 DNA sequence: TGTGCCAGCAGCTTAGGGCGGGAGGCCCCCATGGCCCAGTACTTC. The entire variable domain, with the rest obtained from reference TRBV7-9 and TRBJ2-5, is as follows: DTGVSQNPRHKITKRGQNVTFRCDPISEHNRLYWYRQTLGQGPEFLTYFQNEAQLEKSRLLSDRFSAERPKGSFSTLEIQRTEQGDSAMYLCASSLGREAPMAQYFGPGTRLLVL.

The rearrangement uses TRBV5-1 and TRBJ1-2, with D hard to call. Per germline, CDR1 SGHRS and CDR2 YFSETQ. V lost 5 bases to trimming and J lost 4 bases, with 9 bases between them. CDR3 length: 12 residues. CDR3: CASRADGYGYTF. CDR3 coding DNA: TGCGCCAGCAGGGCCGACGGCTATGGCTACACCTTC.

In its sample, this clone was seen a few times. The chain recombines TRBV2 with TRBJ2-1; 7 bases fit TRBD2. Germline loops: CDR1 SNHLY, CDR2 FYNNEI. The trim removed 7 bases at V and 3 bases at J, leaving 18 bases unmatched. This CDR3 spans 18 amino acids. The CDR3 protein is CASNRVGEIGGSYNEQFF. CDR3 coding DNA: TGTGCCAGCAATAGGGTAGGGGAAATAGGCGGGAGCTACAATGAGCAGTTCTTC.

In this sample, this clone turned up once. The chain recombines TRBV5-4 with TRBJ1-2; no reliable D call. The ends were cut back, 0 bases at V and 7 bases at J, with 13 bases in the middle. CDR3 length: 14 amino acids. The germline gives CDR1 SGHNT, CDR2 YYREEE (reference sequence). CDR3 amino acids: CASSLAAFTGGYTF. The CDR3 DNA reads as TGTGCCAGCAGCTTGGCCGCTTTTACGGGTGGCTACACCTTC.

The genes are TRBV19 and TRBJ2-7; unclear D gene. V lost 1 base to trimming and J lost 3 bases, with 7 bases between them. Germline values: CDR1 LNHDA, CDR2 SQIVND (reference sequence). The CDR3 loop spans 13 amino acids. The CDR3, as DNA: TGTGCCAGTAGTATAGGCAGAAACTACGAGCAGTACGTC. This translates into CASSIGRNYEQYV.